Sequencing of this TCR beta chain was carried out in a study of cytomegalovirus exposure and HLA in healthy donors. In its sample, this clone was seen a few times. Amplification used 60 Vbeta primers and 13 Jbeta primers. TCRdb's table, derived via immunoSEQ multiplex PCR, lists solely in-frame clones and lacks some. Here the sample spans 120,000 to 150,000 clones, more than 60% being singletons. The sequence was obtained from a female donor in good health and CMV-seronegative. Sequenced input: PBMCs.

CDR3: CATSEWESYNEQFF. Written as DNA, the CDR3 is TGTGCCACCTCTGAGTGGGAGTCCTACAATGAGCAGTTCTTC. The V call is TRBV19, the J call TRBJ2-1, with D perhaps TRBD2 (5 bases). CDR3 length: 14 amino acids. V was clipped by 10 bases and J by 1 base, with 14 bases between them. Per germline, CDR1 LNHDA and CDR2 SQIVND (reference sequence).